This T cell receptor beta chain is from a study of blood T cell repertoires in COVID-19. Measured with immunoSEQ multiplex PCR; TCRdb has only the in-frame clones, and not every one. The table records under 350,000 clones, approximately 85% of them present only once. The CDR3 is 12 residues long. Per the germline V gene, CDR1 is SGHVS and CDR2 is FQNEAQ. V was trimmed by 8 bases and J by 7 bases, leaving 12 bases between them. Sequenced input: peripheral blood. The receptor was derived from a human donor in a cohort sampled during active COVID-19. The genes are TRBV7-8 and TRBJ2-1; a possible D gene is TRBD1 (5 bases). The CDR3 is CASGSQENEQFF. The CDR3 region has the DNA TGTGCCAGCGGATCACAGGAAAATGAGCAGTTCTTC.